This record concerns one TCR beta chain sequence. The sample belongs to a study of a mutant IDH1 vaccine in newly diagnosed glioma. The germline V gene encodes CDR1 MGHRA and CDR2 YSYEKL. CDR3 length: 15 residues. V was pared by 4 bases and J by 4 bases, with 16 bases between. The sample's time point: baseline, week 1 (first vaccination visit). Specified treatment: pre-vaccination baseline after standard-of-care therapy. Profiled with immunoSEQ multiplex PCR; TCRdb holds only in-frame clones, not every one. The profile covers 65,000 to 70,000 clones, with approximately 86% appearing a single time and around 2.9% taken by the ten largest.

The sequence came from a young man with glioma. The V call is TRBV4-1, the J call TRBJ1-2, with unresolved D. This sample comprised PBMCs, obtained from a glioma patient treated with radiotherapy, temozolomide or both. CDR3 residues: CASSPLGRGRYGYTF. The CDR3 bases are TGCGCCAGCAGCCCTCTAGGGCGGGGTCGCTATGGCTACACCTTC.